A selection of T cell receptor beta chains follows, all from one sample in a study of response to subunit inactivated influenza vaccine. TCRdb ran MiXCR on the RT-PCR reads and lists one entry per CDR3 protein. The table lists some 550,000 distinct CDR3 sequences, under 30% of them singletons. The same sample was also used in a study of T cells expressing NK-cell markers.

Sequences were derived from CD4+ T cells sorted from PBMCs, sampled 12 days after vaccination. All receptors come from a man over 45 who received an inactivated influenza vaccine. Each CDR3 is given with its conserved first and last residue. A D gene is named only where the DNA matches it firmly. The size entry is marked missing in some rows and otherwise reads once, few, many or a size class.

>TRBJ1-3|TRBV7-2|.|few
CASSSEAPRSGNTIYF
TGTGCCAGCAGCTCAGAGGCCCCACGCTCTGGAAACACCATATATTTT
>TRBJ1-1|TRBV18|TRBD1|many
CATAGGQNTEAFF
TGTGCCACCGCAGGGGGCCAGAACACTGAAGCTTTCTTT
>TRBJ2-3|TRBV27|TRBD2|.
CASSLTGLAGADTQYF
TGTGCCAGCAGTTTGACGGGACTAGCGGGAGCAGATACGCAGTATTTT
>TRBJ2-4|TRBV3-1|.|few
CASSQSGNIQYF
TGTGCCAGCAGCCAAAGCGGAAACATTCAGTACTTC
>TRBJ2-7|TRBV12-3/TRBV12-4|TRBD1|many
CASSERSGTGVWEQYF
TGTGCCAGCAGTGAAAGATCGGGGACAGGGGTCTGGGAGCAGTACTTC
>TRBJ1-5|TRBV29-1|.|few
CSVIPGGRNQPQHF
TGCAGCGTTATCCCCGGGGGCCGCAATCAGCCCCAGCATTTT
>TRBJ2-1|TRBV12-3/TRBV12-4|.|.
CASSSQEGYRKNEQFF
TGTGCCAGCAGTTCACAGGAAGGATACAGAAAAAATGAGCAGTTCTTC
>TRBJ1-1|TRBV20-1|.|.
CSATGTPDTEAFF
TGCAGTGCTACCGGGACACCCGACACTGAAGCTTTCTTT
>TRBJ2-7|TRBV19|TRBD2|.
CASSISLAGGHLGYEQYF
TGTGCCAGTAGTATATCACTAGCGGGAGGCCATTTAGGATACGAGCAGTACTTC
>TRBJ2-3|TRBV5-5|.|many
CASSFPTDTQYF
TGTGCCAGCAGCTTCCCCACGGATACGCAGTATTTT
>TRBJ1-4|TRBV7-9|.|many
CASSSRTNEKLFF
TGTGCCAGCAGCTCCAGAACTAATGAAAAACTGTTTTTT
>TRBJ2-6|TRBV12-3/TRBV12-4|.|.
CASSSSLRGLPGANVLTF
TGTGCCAGCAGTTCGAGCTTGCGGGGTCTTCCCGGGGCCAACGTCCTGACTTTC
>TRBJ2-7|TRBV5-1|.|.
CASSEGTDRSYEQYF
TGCGCCAGCAGCGAGGGGACCGATCGCTCCTACGAGCAGTACTTC
>TRBJ2-1|TRBV20-1|TRBD1|many
CSSRGQGRNEQFF
TGCAGTTCGAGGGGGCAGGGAAGGAATGAGCAGTTCTTC
>TRBJ1-4|TRBV28|TRBD1|.
CASTLGDRGPVGLFF
TGTGCCAGCACTTTAGGGGACAGGGGTCCAGTGGGACTGTTTTTT
>TRBJ2-3|TRBV20-1|TRBD1|once
CSAAQGTLGDTQYF
TGCAGTGCTGCACAGGGGACACTCGGCGATACGCAGTATTTT
>TRBJ2-7|TRBV15|.|few
CATSRGITPGEYEQYF
TGTGCCACCAGCAGGGGGATTACCCCGGGAGAGTACGAGCAGTACTTC
>TRBJ2-7|TRBV10-3|.|.
CAISNKPQGYEQYF
TGTGCCATCAGTAATAAGCCCCAAGGATACGAGCAGTACTTC
>TRBJ2-5|TRBV3-1|.|.
CASSQDGKTQYF
TGTGCCAGCAGCCAAGATGGGAAGACCCAGTACTTC
>TRBJ1-5|TRBV5-8|.|many
CASSLANHPRQPQHF
TGTGCCAGCAGCTTGGCGAATCACCCAAGGCAGCCCCAGCATTTT
>TRBJ2-1|TRBV11-3|TRBD1|few
CASSQKIGTGDYNEQFF
TGTGCCAGCAGTCAAAAGATCGGGACAGGGGACTACAATGAGCAGTTCTTC
>TRBJ2-1|TRBV4-1|.|.
CASSQLIYNEQFF
TGCGCCAGCAGCCAACTTATCTACAATGAGCAGTTCTTC
>TRBJ1-5|TRBV20-1|TRBD1|few
CSAWTGNQPQHF
TGCAGTGCTTGGACAGGGAATCAGCCCCAGCATTTT
>TRBJ1-1|TRBV29-1|.|few
CSVGRGGTGAEAFF
TGCAGCGTTGGCAGGGGTGGGACGGGGGCTGAAGCTTTCTTT
>TRBJ2-3|TRBV24-1|TRBD1|.
CATSDWAGQGTDTQYF
TGTGCCACCAGTGATTGGGCGGGACAGGGCACAGATACGCAGTATTTT
>TRBJ1-5|TRBV2|.|.
CASSQDSRNQPQHF
TGTGCCAGCAGTCAGGACTCGCGCAATCAGCCCCAGCATTTT
>TRBJ2-5|TRBV24-1|TRBD2|.
CATSDPRSGGRETQYF
TGTGCCACCAGTGACCCCCGAAGCGGGGGGAGGGAGACCCAGTACTTC
>TRBJ1-2|TRBV5-8|TRBD1|few
CASSLEPTGGYTF
TGTGCCAGCAGCTTGGAGCCGACAGGGGGCTACACCTTC
>TRBJ2-3|TRBV5-6|.|.
CASSSQQAGLTDTQYF
TGTGCCAGCAGCTCGCAGCAGGCGGGGCTCACAGATACGCAGTATTTT